Following are 25 T cell receptor beta chains from one sample sequenced in a study of neurological immune-mediated disorders. TCRdb re-derived calls from the 5' RACE reads in MiXCR, one entry per CDR3 protein. The sample includes tens of thousands of distinct CDR3 sequences, 4.5% to 7% seen only once; the top ten take 2% to 2.5%. Sample: CD4+ T cells from blood. The receptors stem from a woman aged 45-59 years in good health.

This clonotype showed up many times. This chain links TRBV20-1 with TRBJ1-5; TRBD1 is a possible D gene (5 bases). Per germline, CDR1 DFQATT and CDR2 SNEGSKA (reference sequence). This CDR3 is built from 14 residues. V shed 6 bases and J shed 2 bases, with 14 bases lying between them. The CDR3 nucleotides are TGCAGTGCCAAGGACCCGGGGGGCAATCAGCCCCAGCATTTT. Translation: CSAKDPGGNQPQHF.

The V call is TRBV7-9, the J call TRBJ1-3; unclear D gene. This CDR3 is built from 15 residues. V was pared by 3 bases and J by 0 bases, with 9 bases between. Per germline, CDR1 SEHNR and CDR2 FQNEAQ (reference sequence). CDR3 residues: CASSFSSHSGNTIYF. The CDR3 bases are TGTGCCAGCAGCTTTTCCAGCCACTCTGGAAACACCATATATTTT.

This clonotype was picked up many times. The rearrangement links TRBV29-1 to TRBJ1-3; a weak D match, TRBD1 (5 bases). CDR1 is SQVTM and CDR2 is ANQGSEA in the germline V gene. V gave up 5 bases and J gave up 2 bases, with 13 bases separating them. The CDR3 has 14 residues. The CDR3 DNA reads as TGCAGCGTTCTCTTCGGGGGGGCTGGAAACACCATATATTTT. It yields the protein CSVLFGGAGNTIYF. Variable domain in full (rest from reference TRBV29-1 and TRBJ1-3): SAVISQKPSRDICQRGTSLTIQCQVDSQVTMMFWYRQQPGQSLTLIATANQGSEATYESGFVIDKFPISRPNLTFSTLTVSNMSPEDSSIYLCSVLFGGAGNTIYFGEGSWLTVV.

This rearrangement joins TRBV2 to TRBJ2-7, with D unresolved. Trimming removed 4 bases from V and 2 bases from J, with 9 bases in between. Germline lookup yields CDR1 SNHLY and CDR2 FYNNEI. The length of the CDR3 is 13 residues. DNA for the CDR3: TGTGCCAGCAGTGCAAGAGTTACCTACGAGCAGTACTTC. Its translation: CASSARVTYEQYF.

In this sample, this clonotype turned up many times. The chain has TRBV20-1 and TRBJ2-1, with TRBD2 matching over 11 bases. The CDR3 is made up of 15 amino acids. Germline CDR1 reads DFQATT; CDR2 reads SNEGSKA (reference sequence). V dropped 3 bases and J dropped 7; count of bases not matched to a gene: 8. CDR3 residues: CSASHRLAGNNEQFF. The CDR3 DNA sequence: TGCAGTGCTAGCCACAGACTAGCGGGGAATAATGAGCAGTTCTTC.

This clonotype has ten or more counts. The chain couples TRBV28 to TRBJ2-3; possibly TRBD1 or TRBD2 for D (5 bases each). The CDR3 is made up of 15 amino acids. Germline V gene sequence: CDR1 MDHEN, CDR2 SYDVKM. V lost 5 bases and J 3 bases, leaving 15 bases between the germline ends. CDR3 in DNA: TGTGCCAGCAGTCCACTTGGGGGAATTACAGATACGCAGTATTTT. Translating it yields CASSPLGGITDTQYF.

This clonotype was counted at least ten times. The rearrangement uses TRBV25-1 and TRBJ1-6; no clear D gene. The CDR3 contains 15 residues. V lost 3 bases to trimming and J lost 9 bases, with 15 bases between them. Germline CDR1 reads MGHDK; CDR2 reads SYGVNS. The chain's CDR3 is CASSDNNPSGSPLHF. The CDR3 DNA is TGTGCCAGCAGTGATAACAACCCATCGGGTTCACCCCTCCACTTT.

This clonotype was counted ten times or more. The chain has TRBV20-1 and TRBJ1-3; D is unresolved. CDR1 and CDR2 from the germline V gene are DFQATT and SNEGSKA (reference sequence). V gave up 5 bases and J gave up 4 bases, with 21 bases separating them. The CDR3 covers 16 residues. The CDR3 sequence: CSALPPRFHSGNTIYF. The DNA of the CDR3 is TGCAGTGCTCTCCCCCCACGATTTCACTCGGGAAACACCATATATTTT.

This clonotype was counted many times. V gene TRBV6-6 combines with J gene TRBJ2-3; unclear D gene. Per germline, CDR1 MNHNY and CDR2 SVGAGI (reference sequence). The CDR3 consists of 11 residues. Deletions cut 4 bases from V and 2 bases from J, with 1 base between. For the CDR3, the DNA is TGTGCCAGCAGTTCCACAGATACGCAGTATTTT. Protein product: CASSSTDTQYF.

This clonotype came up many times. The J gene is TRBJ1-5, the V gene TRBV7-2, with 8 bases aligning to TRBD1. Trimming removed 6 bases from V and 3 bases from J; junction bases left unmatched: 7. The CDR3 loop spans 15 amino acids. Germline CDR1 and CDR2: SGHTA and FQGNSA. CDR3 sequence reads: CASSSGQGANQPQHF. The CDR3 region has the DNA TGTGCCAGCAGTTCCGGACAGGGCGCCAATCAGCCCCAGCATTTT.

This clonotype showed up just a few times. This chain links TRBV20-1 with TRBJ2-1, with 9 bases identical to TRBD2. The CDR3 loop spans 15 amino acids. CDR1 and CDR2 from the germline V gene are DFQATT and SNEGSKA (reference sequence). With V trimmed by 0 bases and J by 0 bases, 0 bases remained unmatched. The chain's CDR3 is CSARDSGSSYNEQFF. CDR3 bases: TGCAGTGCTAGAGATAGCGGGAGCTCCTACAATGAGCAGTTCTTC.

The sample holds many counts of this clonotype. The genes are TRBV9 and TRBJ1-2, with D tentatively TRBD1 (5 bases). Germline CDR1 is SGDLS and CDR2 is YYNGEE. This CDR3 has 14 residues. Trimming removed 6 bases at V and 4 bases at J, with 16 bases between. The CDR3 is CASTPGGESYGYTF. In DNA, the CDR3 is TGTGCCAGCACCCCTGGGGGAGAGAGCTATGGCTACACCTTC.

There are many counts of this clonotype. The chain joins TRBV7-6 to TRBJ1-1; D not resolved. V lost 1 base and J lost 7, with 10 bases in between. Per germline, CDR1 SGHVS and CDR2 FNYEAQ. This CDR3 spans 13 amino acids. CDR3 nucleotide sequence: TGTGCCAGCAGCTTAGATAGAGCAGGTGAAGCTTTCTTT. Its protein is CASSLDRAGEAFF.

This clonotype has a count of ten or more. The J gene is TRBJ2-7, the V gene TRBV6-5; D call uncertain. The V gene lost 6 bases and the J gene lost 0 bases, with 9 bases spanning the gap. This CDR3 has 13 amino acids. Per germline, CDR1 MNHEY and CDR2 SVGAGI. CDR3 nucleotides: TGTGCCAGCAGCCCGCCGGGCTCCTACGAGCAGTACTTC. Its translation is CASSPPGSYEQYF.

Many counts were recorded for this clonotype. The chain uses TRBV29-1 and TRBJ1-1; 7 bases are a match to TRBD1. V lost 7 bases to trimming and J lost 7 bases; unmatched junction nucleotides: 9. The germline gives CDR1 SQVTM, CDR2 ANQGSEA. This CDR3 is built from 12 residues. CDR3 in DNA: TGCAGCGCACGACAGGGAATGAATGAAGCTTTCTTT. Translating it yields CSARQGMNEAFF.

This clonotype was counted at least ten times. The genes are TRBV20-1 and TRBJ2-1; D ambiguous. This CDR3 has 14 residues. CDR1 is DFQATT and CDR2 is SNEGSKA in the germline V gene (reference sequence). Trimming removed 3 bases from V and 5 bases from J, with 14 bases in between. The CDR3 spells CSASTGGRNNEQFF. CDR3 DNA sequence: TGCAGTGCTAGTACGGGCGGACGAAACAATGAGCAGTTCTTC.

In its sample, this clonotype was seen many times. The chain uses TRBV11-2 and TRBJ2-7; 10 nucleotides line up with TRBD1. Per germline, CDR1 SGHAT and CDR2 FQNNGV. Losses at the gene ends were 5 bases for V and 7 bases for J; bases not matched to a gene: 11. The CDR3 is 15 amino acids. The CDR3 nucleotides read TGTGCCAGCAGCGCGAACTCCGGGACAGGGGAAGAGCAGTACTTC. Translation: CASSANSGTGEEQYF.

This clonotype showed up many times. The rearrangement joins TRBV3-1 to TRBJ2-7; a possible D gene is TRBD1 (5 bases). CDR3 length equals 13 residues. V lost 4 bases and J 5 bases, leaving 12 bases between the germline ends. Germline-derived CDR1 and CDR2 are LGHDT and YNNKEL (reference sequence). The CDR3 loop is CASSRRQGNEQYF. Here the CDR3 DNA reads TGTGCCAGCAGCCGACGGCAGGGAAACGAGCAGTACTTC.

This clonotype was picked up many times. The chain combines TRBV5-1 with TRBJ2-1; 12 nucleotides line up with TRBD2. V lost 0 bases and J lost 5; bases outside the gene matches: 3. Germline assignment: CDR1 SGHRS and CDR2 YFSETQ. This CDR3 region has 16 residues. This CDR3 reads CASSLVLAGGNNEQFF. DNA of the CDR3: TGCGCCAGCAGCTTGGTACTAGCGGGAGGCAACAATGAGCAGTTCTTC.

By frequency in the sample, this clonotype is medium-sized. This chain links TRBV7-2 with TRBJ1-4, with TRBD1 matching 7 bases. V lost 5 bases, J lost 7 bases, and 7 bases stayed unmatched. This CDR3 has 14 residues. Germline-derived CDR1 and CDR2 are SGHTA and FQGNSA. CDR3 amino acids: CASSRGTVTEKLFF. The CDR3 nucleotides read TGTGCCAGCAGCCGCGGGACAGTAACTGAAAAACTGTTTTTT.

The table lists this clonotype with many counts. As DNA, the CDR3 is TGCGCCAGCAGCGCCGACAGGGTGGCCTATGGCTACACCTTC. Its protein is CASSADRVAYGYTF. V gene TRBV5-1 combines with J gene TRBJ1-2, with TRBD1 matching 7 bases. Germline CDR1 reads SGHRS; CDR2 reads YFSETQ. This CDR3 has 14 residues. V lost 4 bases and J lost 4; bases outside the gene matches: 7.

This clonotype was counted at least ten times. The chain couples TRBV20-1 to TRBJ2-1, with TRBD2 matching over 8 bases. CDR3 length: 13 amino acids. Germline CDR1 and CDR2: DFQATT and SNEGSKA (reference sequence). For the CDR3, the DNA is TGCGGGGAGATAGCGGGACCTTCCAATGAGCAGTTCTTC. It is translated as CGEIAGPSNEQFF.

There are many counts of this clonotype. This rearrangement joins TRBV11-2 to TRBJ1-5; no firm D call. CDR1 is SGHAT, CDR2 FQNNGV, per germline. The CDR3 contains 15 residues. Trimming removed 0 bases at V and 3 bases at J, with 9 bases between. This CDR3 reads CASSLDSGFNQPQHF. CDR3 nucleotides: TGTGCCAGCAGCTTAGATTCGGGGTTCAATCAGCCCCAGCATTTT.

This clonotype was seen many times. The V and J genes are TRBV10-3 and TRBJ2-3; D is perhaps TRBD2 (5 bases). Germline CDR1 and CDR2: ENHRY and SYGVKD. V was pared by 3 bases and J by 1 base, with 8 bases between. The CDR3 is 14 amino acids. The CDR3 is CAISDSGGTDTQYF. CDR3 DNA: TGTGCCATCAGTGATTCCGGGGGCACAGATACGCAGTATTTT.

In its sample, this clonotype was seen many times. The chain recombines TRBV5-1 with TRBJ1-1; the D is unclear. CDR1 is SGHRS, CDR2 YFSETQ, per germline. The V end was cut by 0 bases, the J end by 1 base, with 4 bases between. The CDR3 has 13 amino acids. DNA of the CDR3: TGCGCCAGCAGCTTGGGGGAGAACACTGAAGCTTTCTTT. Translation gives CASSLGENTEAFF.